The 12 T cell receptor beta chains listed next were all sequenced from one sample in a study of T cell responses to AZD1222 COVID-19 vaccine. TCRdb's table, derived via immunoSEQ multiplex PCR, lists solely in-frame clones and lacks some. The sample lists 150,000 or so clones, about 91% occurring once. This material consisted of peripheral blood, taken on day 0 of AZD1222 vaccination. These receptors were taken from an adult in good health.

CDR3 protein: CASSLGSGGASYEQYF. For the CDR3, the DNA is TGCGCCAGCAGCTTGGGTAGCGGGGGGGCTTCCTACGAGCAGTACTTC. This chain links TRBV5-1 with TRBJ2-7; TRBD2 matches 11 bases. This CDR3 is built from 16 residues. Trimming cost V 0 bases and J 1 base; bases outside gene matches: 3. Germline V gene lookup returns CDR1 SGHRS and CDR2 YFSETQ.

The V call is TRBV13, the J call TRBJ2-5, with TRBD1 matching over 7 bases. Germline CDR1 PRHDT, CDR2 FYEKMQ (reference sequence). Trimming cost V 5 bases and J 1 base; bases outside gene matches: 7. This CDR3 is built from 15 residues. The CDR3 DNA reads TGTGCCAGCAGCCCATGGGACAGCTTCCAAGAGACCCAGTACTTC. Translating gives CASSPWDSFQETQYF.

The V call is TRBV3-1 (or the pseudogene TRBV3-2), the J call TRBJ1-5; tentatively, D is TRBD1 (5 bases). The CDR3 contains 17 residues. V shed 5 bases and J shed 2 bases, with 19 bases lying between them. Germline V gene sequence: CDR1 LGHDT, CDR2 YNNKEL (reference sequence). This CDR3 is CASSFSGGSAGNQPQHF. The CDR3 DNA reads TGTGCCAGCAGCTTCTCCGGGGGGAGCGCCGGCAATCAGCCCCAGCATTTT.

The CDR3 coding sequence is TGTGCCAGCAGGACGGGACAGGGTCATGAGCAGTTCTTC. This sequence encodes CASRTGQGHEQFF. V usage is TRBV12-3 or TRBV12-4 and J usage is TRBJ2-1; TRBD1 aligns across 9 bases. V trimming: 6 bases; J trimming: 8 bases; junction bases outside the gene matches: 5. There are 13 residues in the CDR3.

V is TRBV20-1 and J is TRBJ2-2, with D unresolved. V was pared by 3 bases and J by 0 bases, with 8 bases between. CDR1 DFQATT and CDR2 SNEGSKA come from the germline V gene (reference sequence). CDR3 size: 14 residues. This CDR3 reads CSASGSSNTGELFF. Here the CDR3 DNA reads TGCAGTGCTAGTGGCAGTTCGAACACCGGGGAGCTGTTTTTT.

In this sample, this clone turned up a few times. V and J are TRBV9 and TRBJ1-1; D may be TRBD1 (6 bases). CDR3 size: 14 residues. In germline, CDR1 is SGDLS, CDR2 YYNGEE. V lost 2 bases, J lost 7 bases, and 15 bases lay in between. The CDR3 reads CASSVVQGLSEAFF. The CDR3 region has the DNA TGTGCCAGCAGCGTCGTCCAGGGGCTAAGTGAAGCTTTCTTT.

In the case of this clone: This specimen includes other DNA sequences encoding the same CDR3. This chain connects TRBV7-9 to TRBJ1-1, with D perhaps TRBD1 (6 bases). The germline CDR1 and CDR2 sequences are SEHNR and FQNEAQ (reference sequence). Between the trimmed V and J ends, which lost 1 base and 5 bases, there was a span of 8 bases. The CDR3 totals 13 residues. CDR3 sequence (DNA): TGTGCCAGCAGCTTAGAAAGGGGGACTGAAGCTTTCTTT. Encoded protein: CASSLERGTEAFF.

The gene calls are TRBV5-1 and TRBJ2-2, with TRBD1 identical over 7 bases. Germline CDR1 and CDR2: SGHRS and YFSETQ. V was clipped by 4 bases and J by 0 bases; unmatched bases: 3. CDR3 length: 15 amino acids. The CDR3 sequence is CASSRGQTNTGELFF. CDR3 bases: TGCGCCAGCAGCAGGGGACAGACGAACACCGGGGAGCTGTTTTTT.

This chain joins TRBV6-5 and TRBJ2-3; D gene ambiguous. V lost 8 bases, J lost 1 base, and 7 bases lay in between. The CDR3 loop spans 12 amino acids. Germline CDR1 reads MNHEY; CDR2 reads SVGAGI. The CDR3 region has the DNA TGTGCCAGCCGGGTGGGCACAGATACGCAGTATTTT. It is translated as CASRVGTDTQYF.

This chain connects TRBV23-1 to TRBJ2-2, with 7 nucleotides matching TRBD2. TRBV23-1 is known as an ORF, though its function is uncertain. Losses at the gene ends were 6 bases for V and 2 bases for J; bases not matched to a gene: 12. The CDR3 has 17 residues. CDR3 DNA: TGCGCCAGCAGAAGCCCCGGGAGGAGACCTAACACCGGGGAGCTGTTTTTT. As protein: CASRSPGRRPNTGELFF.

Comment on this clone: One end of the junction varies from germline; a read error may be responsible. The sample holds other DNA sequences that translate to the same CDR3. The chain recombines TRBV7-7 with TRBJ2-1; D uncertain. Germline V lookup: CDR1 SSHAT, CDR2 FNYEAQ (reference sequence). The CDR3 length is 14 residues. CDR3 in amino acids: CASSLGGSYNEQFF. DNA for the CDR3: TGTGCTAGCAGCTTAGGCGGCAGTTACAATGAGCAGTTCTTC. The full variable domain, its missing parts supplied by reference TRBV7-7 and TRBJ2-1, is GAGVSQSPRYKVTKRGQDVTLRCDPISSHATLYWYQQALGQGPEFLTYFNYEAQPDKSGLPSDRFSAERPEGSISTLTIQRTEQRDSAMYRCASSLGGSYNEQFFGPGTRLTVL.

This chain uses TRBV4-1 with TRBJ1-5; D perhaps matches TRBD1 (5 bases). Trimming pared 1 base from V and 4 bases from J, leaving 8 bases between. The CDR3 has 14 residues. Looked up from germline, CDR1 is MGHRA and CDR2 is YSYEKL. The DNA for the CDR3 is TGCGCCAGCAGCCAAGTACAGGAAAATCAGCCCCAGCATTTT. As protein: CASSQVQENQPQHF.